These 32 T cell receptor beta chains were all obtained from the same sample, sequenced in a study of T cells in Graves' hyperthyroidism and ophthalmopathy. The CDR3 regions of TCR beta were amplified from RNA transcripts. A first-round RT-PCR of the TCR CDR3 used the HTBI primer set. TCRdb reprocessed the multiplex PCR reads with MiXCR, giving one entry per CDR3 protein. Of hundreds of thousands of distinct CDR3 sequences in the sample, around 24% were seen once. The sequenced material came from blood. These receptors were collected from a woman aged 30 to 39 with Graves' ophthalmopathy.

The rearrangement joins TRBV28 to TRBJ1-2, with D tentatively TRBD1 (6 bases). The V end lost 6 bases, the J end lost 0 bases, and 17 bases lay between the germline ends. CDR1 MDHEN and CDR2 SYDVKM come from the germline V gene. The CDR3 extends over 16 amino acids. CDR3 region: CASRSSGDTTNYGYTF. The CDR3 bases are TGTGCCAGCAGGTCCTCCGGGGACACCACTAACTATGGCTACACCTTC.

This clonotype was detected many times. This chain uses TRBV5-1 with TRBJ1-5; the D gene is possibly TRBD1 (5 bases). The CDR3 has 13 amino acids. Germline CDR1 SGHRS, CDR2 YFSETQ. V was pared by 4 bases and J by 5 bases, with 10 bases between. This CDR3 reads CASSSGDHQPQHF. DNA for the CDR3: TGCGCCAGCAGCAGCGGGGACCATCAGCCCCAGCATTTT.

This clonotype has more than one count but fewer than ten. Sequence at one end of the junction differs from germline and may be a read error. This chain connects TRBV4-1 to TRBJ1-3, with 9 bases that match TRBD1. The CDR3 totals 16 residues. Germline V gives CDR1 MGHRA, CDR2 YSYEKL. The CDR3 region has the DNA TGCGCCAGCAGCCAAGCGGACAGGGGATGGGGAAACACCATATGTTTT. It yields the protein CASSQADRGWGNTICF.

This clonotype was seen many times. This chain connects TRBV11-2 to TRBJ1-1; D remains ambiguous. The germline V and J ends were trimmed by 5 bases and 7 bases, with 11 bases remaining between them. Germline assignment: CDR1 SGHAT and CDR2 FQNNGV. CDR3 length: 12 residues. The CDR3 loop reads CASSPGVDEAFF. The CDR3 DNA follows: TGTGCCAGCAGCCCGGGAGTAGATGAAGCTTTCTTT.

Many counts were recorded for this clonotype. The gene calls are TRBV19 and TRBJ1-1; D is ambiguous. The CDR3 runs 16 residues. Trimming took 3 bases from V and 0 from J, leaving 14 bases between them. CDR1 and CDR2 from the germline V gene are LNHDA and SQIVND (reference sequence). The CDR3 coding sequence is TGTGCCAGTAGTATTAACCGTCGGTCGGTGAACACTGAAGCTTTCTTT. Protein sequence: CASSINRRSVNTEAFF. The variable domain in full, completed from reference TRBV19 and TRBJ1-1, reads DGGITQSPKYLFRKEGQNVTLSCEQNLNHDAMYWYRQDPGQGLRLIYYSQIVNDFQKGDIAEGYSVSREKKESFPLTVTSAQKNPTAFYLCASSINRRSVNTEAFFGQGTRLTVV.

This clonotype was detected many times. The chain joins TRBV6-5 to TRBJ2-5; 7 bases map to TRBD2. The CDR3 consists of 15 residues. Germline V gives CDR1 MNHEY, CDR2 SVGAGI. The ends lost 2 bases at V and 4 bases at J; junction bases unmatched: 7. The CDR3 loop is CASSYPGGEGETQYF. CDR3 DNA sequence: TGTGCCAGCAGTTACCCGGGCGGGGAGGGAGAGACCCAGTACTTC.

This clonotype was observed a handful of times. V gene TRBV12-3 or TRBV12-4 combines with J gene TRBJ2-7, with TRBD2 matching over 12 bases. CDR3 length: 16 residues. J lost 4 bases, V lost 6 bases, and 10 bases had no gene match. The CDR3 is CASSPRATSGSYEQYF. In DNA, the CDR3 is TGTGCCAGCAGCCCCCGGGCGACTAGCGGGAGTTACGAGCAGTACTTC.

This clonotype has more than one count but fewer than ten. A much larger clonotype is one base distant, so this may be a read error. The CDR3 region has the DNA TGTGCCACCAGTGATTTTACGGTAAGATGCAGGAGCACTGAAGCTTTCTTT. Amino acids: CATSDFTVRCRSTEAFF. This rearrangement joins TRBV24-1 to TRBJ1-1, with D unresolved. Germline V gene sequence: CDR1 KGHDR, CDR2 SFDVKD. The V and J ends lost 1 base and 4 bases respectively, with 18 bases between them. CDR3 length: 17 amino acids.

The chain combines TRBV12-3 or TRBV12-4 with TRBJ1-1; perhaps TRBD1 as D (5 bases). V lost 6 bases and J 2 bases, leaving 13 bases between the germline ends. The CDR3 extends over 14 amino acids. In nucleotides, the CDR3 is TGTGCCAGCAGGGCCGGGACGCTAAACACTGAAGCTTTCTTT. Residues: CASRAGTLNTEAFF.

This clonotype was seen a few times. CDR3 sequence reads: CASSEPRADEQYF. CDR3 in DNA: TGTGCCAGCAGTGAACCCAGAGCAGACGAGCAGTACTTC. V is TRBV6-1 and J is TRBJ2-7; D is uncertain. The V end was cut by 2 bases, the J end by 5 bases, with 10 bases between. This CDR3 is built from 13 residues. CDR1 is MNHNS and CDR2 is SASEGT in the germline V gene.

There are many counts of this clonotype. For the CDR3, the DNA is TGTGCCAGTAAGCAGGGGGGAGCGGAGACCCAGTACTTC. Translation gives CASKQGGAETQYF. The chain carries TRBV19 and TRBJ2-5; perhaps TRBD1 as D (7 bases). Germline V gene data show CDR1 as LNHDA and CDR2 as SQIVND (reference sequence). Trimming took off 7 bases at V and 5 bases at J, with 14 bases between the two ends. The CDR3 extends over 13 amino acids.

V gene TRBV7-6 combines with J gene TRBJ2-2; 9 bases are a match to TRBD2. CDR1 and CDR2 from the germline V gene are SGHVS and FNYEAQ. Unmatched junction bases numbered 9, after V lost 5 bases and J lost 5 bases. This CDR3 contains 16 residues. This CDR3 reads CASSPWGGRATGELFF. The DNA of the CDR3 is TGTGCCAGCAGCCCTTGGGGCGGGAGGGCAACCGGGGAGCTGTTTTTT.

Only one count was recorded for this clonotype. The chain recombines TRBV6-1 with TRBJ2-7, with D perhaps given as TRBD1 or TRBD2 (5 bases each). V was cut by 7 bases and J by 5 bases, with 27 bases left in between. CDR1 and CDR2 (germline): MNHNS, SASEGT. This CDR3 contains 17 residues. The CDR3 region is CASTFVGATGSRDEQYF. The CDR3 bases are TGTGCCAGCACCTTCGTCGGGGCGACTGGGTCAAGGGACGAGCAGTACTTC.

This clonotype was counted ten times or more. The J gene is TRBJ1-2, the V gene TRBV20-1, with TRBD1 matching over 8 bases. The CDR3 is 15 amino acids. V gave up 0 bases and J gave up 7 bases; unmatched junction bases: 10. Per germline, CDR1 DFQATT and CDR2 SNEGSKA (reference sequence). The CDR3 sequence is CSARDPGGAAGGYTF. CDR3 DNA sequence: TGCAGTGCTAGAGATCCAGGGGGCGCGGCTGGTGGCTACACCTTC.

This clonotype was detected a few times. V is TRBV5-1 and J is TRBJ2-5; D perhaps matches TRBD2 (6 bases). The CDR3 length is 15 residues. CDR1 SGHRS and CDR2 YFSETQ come from the germline V gene. V gave up 4 bases and J gave up 2 bases, with 15 bases separating them. This CDR3 reads CASSLGPGDQETQYF. In DNA, the CDR3 is TGCGCCAGCAGCCTGGGCCCGGGAGATCAAGAGACCCAGTACTTC.

At least ten counts were recorded for this clonotype. The chain combines TRBV20-1 with TRBJ1-1; 10 bases align to TRBD1. Trimming took 6 bases from V and 4 from J; bases not matched to a gene: 2. CDR3 length equals 12 residues. Germline loops: CDR1 DFQATT, CDR2 SNEGSKA (reference sequence). The CDR3 DNA reads as TGCAGTGCGTGGACAGGGGGCACTGAAGCTTTCTTT. This encodes CSAWTGGTEAFF.

V is TRBV12-3 or TRBV12-4 and J is TRBJ1-2; D unresolved. The CDR3 totals 13 residues. Trimming left V 5 bases short and J 4 bases short, with 11 bases between. The CDR3 here is CASSPRPVYGYTF. CDR3 bases: TGTGCCAGCAGTCCACGACCGGTCTATGGCTACACCTTC.

V usage is TRBV7-2 and J usage is TRBJ1-3; TRBD1 might be the D (6 bases). V was clipped by 5 bases and J by 3 bases, with 11 bases between them. Germline CDR1 and CDR2: SGHTA and FQGNSA. This CDR3 is 14 amino acids long. The CDR3, as DNA: TGTGCCAGCAGCCCCCAGGGGTTTGGAAACACCATATATTTT. It encodes CASSPQGFGNTIYF.

This chain uses TRBV10-2 with TRBJ1-1; no firm D call. The CDR3 has 14 residues. V lost 1 base and J lost 5, with 11 bases in between. Germline-derived CDR1 and CDR2 are WSHSY and SAAADI. The CDR3 region has the DNA TGCGCCAGCAGTGAGTTACTGAGGGCTACTGAAGCTTTCTTT. As protein: CASSELLRATEAFF.

The table lists this clonotype with many counts. The J gene is TRBJ1-2, the V gene TRBV7-2; perhaps TRBD1 as D (6 bases). Germline CDR1 SGHTA, CDR2 FQGNSA. Trimming shortened V by 0 bases and J by 4 bases, and 9 bases separated the two germline ends. The length of the CDR3 is 14 residues. CDR3 nucleotide sequence: TGTGCCAGCAGCTTAGCGGGGGCTAGCTATGGCTACACCTTC. The encoded protein is CASSLAGASYGYTF.

The chain joins TRBV6-1 to TRBJ1-2; perhaps TRBD1 as D (5 bases). Germline CDR1 is MNHNS and CDR2 is SASEGT. This CDR3 contains 12 residues. With 3 bases removed from V and 8 bases from J, the gap between germline ends came to 10 bases. The CDR3 is CASSEGRLGYTF. CDR3 coding DNA: TGTGCCAGCAGTGAGGGACGGCTGGGCTACACCTTC.

This clonotype was detected ten times or more. Written as DNA, the CDR3 is TGTGCCAGCTTTGCGGAATATGGCTACACCTTC. Its protein product is CASFAEYGYTF. J is TRBJ1-2 and V is TRBV6-1; D not certain. This CDR3 has 11 amino acids. Trimming removed 8 bases from V and 5 bases from J, with 9 bases in between. Germline V gene data show CDR1 as MNHNS and CDR2 as SASEGT.

The chain uses TRBV6-1 and TRBJ1-2; no clear D. V was shortened by 7 bases and J by 2 bases, with 11 bases between the two germline ends. The CDR3 runs to 13 residues. Germline V CDR1 and CDR2: MNHNS, SASEGT. The CDR3 sequence is CASILGNNYGYTF. The CDR3 nucleotides are TGTGCCAGCATCCTCGGGAACAACTATGGCTACACCTTC.

This clonotype was recorded at least ten times. The chain links TRBV27 to TRBJ1-6; tentatively, D is TRBD1 (5 bases). This CDR3 comprises 13 residues. Trimming cost V 4 bases and J 9 bases, with 10 bases left between them. Germline assignment: CDR1 MNHEY and CDR2 SMNVEV (reference sequence). The CDR3 DNA reads as TGTGCCAGCAGTTACCAGGGCAGTTCACCCCTCCACTTT. Translated: CASSYQGSSPLHF.

Ten or more counts support this clonotype. This chain uses TRBV12-3 or TRBV12-4 with TRBJ1-1; TRBD1 might be the D (6 bases). V gave up 3 bases and J gave up 8 bases, with 13 bases separating them. This CDR3 has 13 amino acids. As DNA, the CDR3 is TGTGCCAGCAGTTTCGACCGCGGGACAGAAGCTTTCTTT. It is translated as CASSFDRGTEAFF.

This clonotype turned up a few times. This may come from a read error, since a much larger clone is one base off. The chain has TRBV20-1 and TRBJ2-5; D remains ambiguous. The V gene's germline CDR1 is DFQATT and CDR2 SNEGSKA (reference sequence). The CDR3 has 14 amino acids. For the CDR3, the DNA is TGCAGTGCTAGCCCCTATAAGATAGCCGAGACCCGGTACTTC. As protein: CSASPYKIAETRYF.

On this clonotype: In this CDR3 the conserved last residue, phenylalanine or tryptophan, is missing, so a read error is likely. V gene TRBV11-2 combines with J gene TRBJ1-2; no clear D gene. V lost 5 bases, J lost 4 bases, and 14 bases lay in between. The CDR3 totals 14 residues. The germline V gene has CDR1 SGHAT and CDR2 FQNNGV. The CDR3 sequence: CASSKQPDSYGYTL. For the CDR3, the DNA is TGTGCCAGCAGCAAACAACCGGATAGCTATGGCTACACCCTC.

This clonotype was seen ten or more times. The V and J genes are TRBV10-3 and TRBJ2-5, with TRBD1 matching over 7 bases. The CDR3 has 15 residues. Germline assignment: CDR1 ENHRY and CDR2 SYGVKD. The V and J ends lost 3 bases and 0 bases, in that order; junction bases with no gene match: 4. As DNA, the CDR3 is TGTGCCATCAGTGATACAGGGGATCACCAAGAGACCCAGTACTTC. Translated, it gives CAISDTGDHQETQYF.

This clonotype was seen repeatedly, ten times or more. This chain links TRBV4-1 with TRBJ1-3; no clear D gene. The CDR3 has 14 amino acids. The germline V and J ends were trimmed by 1 base and 0 bases, with 4 bases remaining between them. CDR1 is MGHRA and CDR2 is YSYEKL in the germline V gene. CDR3 residues: CASSQVASGNTIYF. DNA of the CDR3: TGCGCCAGCAGCCAAGTGGCCTCTGGAAACACCATATATTTT.

The gene calls are TRBV6-5 and TRBJ1-1, with D possibly TRBD1 on 5 matching bases. CDR3 length: 15 amino acids. The germline V gene encodes CDR1 MNHEY and CDR2 SVGAGI. The V end lost 0 bases, the J end lost 1 base, and 9 bases lay between the germline ends. CDR3 nucleotides: TGTGCCAGCAGTTACTCCCCGGGGGGGAACACTGAAGCTTTCTTT. Translating gives CASSYSPGGNTEAFF.

There are many counts of this clonotype. The chain links TRBV7-2 to TRBJ1-2; D possibly corresponds to TRBD1 (6 bases). The CDR3 covers 14 residues. Germline V lookup: CDR1 SGHTA, CDR2 FQGNSA. The V and J ends lost 2 bases and 2 bases respectively, with 9 bases between them. CDR3 nucleotide sequence: TGTGCCAGCAGCTTACCGGACAGAAACTATGGCTACACCTTC. Protein sequence: CASSLPDRNYGYTF.

V and J are TRBV20-1 and TRBJ2-7, with 8 bases aligning to TRBD2. This CDR3 has 14 amino acids. V lost 5 bases, J lost 3 bases, and 9 bases stayed unmatched. Per germline, CDR1 DFQATT and CDR2 SNEGSKA (reference sequence). CDR3 sequence reads: CSAQNREGHYEQYF. The CDR3 DNA sequence: TGCAGTGCTCAGAATCGGGAGGGCCACTACGAGCAGTACTTC.